This entry lists 11 T cell receptor beta chains sequenced from one sample in a study of blood T cell repertoires in COVID-19. Method: immunoSEQ multiplex PCR; TCRdb's copy keeps in-frame clones and lacks some. The sample has about 300,000 clones; about 80% are singletons. The sequenced sample was peripheral blood. The receptors stem from a woman between 50 and 59 years old who had recovered from COVID-19.

This rearrangement joins TRBV5-5 to TRBJ2-1, with D tentatively TRBD2 (5 bases). V dropped 1 base and J dropped 5 bases, with 7 bases sitting between them. Germline V CDR1 and CDR2: SGHKS, YYEKEE (reference sequence). This CDR3 is built from 13 residues. The chain's CDR3 is CASSLSGHNEQFF. CDR3 DNA sequence: TGTGCCAGCAGCTTGAGCGGCCACAATGAGCAGTTCTTC.

V usage is TRBV7-3 and J usage is TRBJ2-3; 7 nucleotides match TRBD2. CDR3 length: 15 amino acids. The V segment lost 1 base and the J segment 3 bases; nucleotides outside the gene matches: 4. Germline V gene data show CDR1 as SGHTA and CDR2 as FQGTGA. CDR3 nucleotide sequence: TGTGCCAGCAGCTTAAGCCCGGGAGGAACAGATACGCAGTATTTT. The encoded protein is CASSLSPGGTDTQYF.

V gene TRBV2 combines with J gene TRBJ2-7; D might be TRBD1 (5 bases). CDR1 is SNHLY, CDR2 FYNNEI, per germline. The V gene lost 6 bases and the J gene lost 3 bases, with 12 bases spanning the gap. The CDR3 consists of 13 residues. This CDR3 is CASRDPGFYEQYF. The CDR3 nucleotides are TGTGCCAGCAGGGACCCAGGGTTCTACGAGCAGTACTTC.

This clone has a handful of counts. The rearrangement links TRBV25-1 to TRBJ2-7, with TRBD1 as a possible D gene (6 bases). The germline V and J ends were trimmed by 5 bases and 3 bases, with 14 bases remaining between them. CDR1 and CDR2 (germline): MGHDK, SYGVNS. The CDR3 consists of 14 residues. The CDR3 sequence is CASSPRTDYYEQYF. The CDR3 DNA reads as TGTGCCAGCAGTCCTCGGACAGACTACTACGAGCAGTACTTC.

The chain carries TRBV3-1 (or the pseudogene TRBV3-2) and TRBJ1-2; 9 positions match TRBD1. J lost 8 bases, V lost 5 bases, and 9 bases had no gene match. The V gene's germline CDR1 is LGHDT and CDR2 YNNKEL (reference sequence). CDR3 length: 14 amino acids. DNA of the CDR3: TGTGCCAGCAGCGAGGGGACAGGGATTGCAGGCTACACCTTC. Translated: CASSEGTGIAGYTF.

The rearrangement links TRBV4-1 to TRBJ1-2, with TRBD1 matching 9 bases. This CDR3 has 15 residues. Trimming cost V 4 bases and J 10 bases; bases outside gene matches: 13. Looked up from germline, CDR1 is MGHRA and CDR2 is YSYEKL. CDR3 nucleotide sequence: TGCGCCAGCAGCCGCTACCGGGACAGGGAAGGGTTCTACACCTTC. Its translation is CASSRYRDREGFYTF.

This clone has only one observation. The chain combines TRBV6-5 with TRBJ1-6; no firm D call. The CDR3 covers 13 residues. Germline V gene sequence: CDR1 MNHEY, CDR2 SVGAGI. Between the trimmed V and J ends, which lost 2 bases and 14 bases, there was a span of 13 bases. For the CDR3, the DNA is TGTGCCAGCAGTTACGAGGGTTTACAAGCCCTCCACTTT. Amino acids: CASSYEGLQALHF.

The chain employs TRBV28 and TRBJ2-2; TRBD2 aligns across 7 bases. Germline CDR1 and CDR2: MDHEN and SYDVKM. CDR3 size: 15 residues. The junction had 5 bases not matched to a gene; V was cut back by 6 bases and J by 1 base. The CDR3 nucleotides read TGTGCCAGCAGAGGAGCGGGAATGAACACCGGGGAGCTGTTTTTT. Its protein product is CASRGAGMNTGELFF.

The V gene is TRBV27, the J gene TRBJ1-2, with a weak D call TRBD1 (5 bases). Germline CDR1 reads MNHEY; CDR2 reads SMNVEV (reference sequence). Trimming took 6 bases from V and 2 from J, leaving 16 bases between them. This CDR3 is 15 amino acids long. The CDR3 spells CASRDLSRVNYGYTF. The CDR3 nucleotides are TGTGCCAGCAGGGACCTGTCCAGGGTGAACTATGGCTACACCTTC.

The chain couples TRBV9 to TRBJ1-1; weak D call: TRBD1 (5 bases). The CDR3 runs to 15 residues. With 4 bases removed from V and 1 base from J, the gap between germline ends came to 14 bases. CDR1 is SGDLS, CDR2 YYNGEE, per germline. The CDR3 here is CASSPPGLRNTEAFF. The CDR3, as DNA: TGTGCCAGCAGCCCCCCGGGACTTAGGAACACTGAAGCTTTCTTT. The full variable domain, rest sourced from reference TRBV9 and TRBJ1-1, is DSGVTQTPKHLITATGQRVTLRCSPRSGDLSVYWYQQSLDQGLQFLIQYYNGEERAKGNILERFSAQQFPDLHSELNLSSLELGDSALYFCASSPPGLRNTEAFFGQGTRLTVV.

This chain connects TRBV18 to TRBJ2-3; possibly TRBD1 for D (6 bases). Trimming cost V 3 bases and J 6 bases, with 22 bases left between them. The CDR3 has 17 residues. The germline V gene has CDR1 KGHSH and CDR2 LQKENI. As DNA, the CDR3 is TGTGCCAGCTCACCCCCACAACTACAGGGTAGAGGGGATACGCAGTATTTT. The encoded protein is CASSPPQLQGRGDTQYF. Supplemented by reference TRBV18 and TRBJ2-3, the full variable domain reads NAGVMQNPRHLVRRRGQEARLRCSPMKGHSHVYWYRQLPEEGLKFMVYLQKENIIDESGMPKERFSAEFPKEGPSILRIQQVVRGDSAAYFCASSPPQLQGRGDTQYFGPGTRLTVL.